Included here is one TCR beta chain sequence, with context. Its cognate antigen is unknown. The PCR ran on 60 Vbeta and 13 Jbeta primers. TCRdb's copy holds only in-frame clones and misses some; the assay was immunoSEQ multiplex PCR. The sample gives about 180,000 clones, over 70% of which show up once; approximately 1.5% is in the top ten. The data originate from a study of cytomegalovirus exposure and HLA in healthy donors. Broader study findings: In vitro, three CMV-associated chains proved specific for CMV antigens. Sequencing artifact likely explains a cluster of highly shared sequence variants. Most TCR sequences were uncommon, yet certain public TCRs appeared in many donors.

CDR3 length: 11 amino acids. CDR1 is GTSNPN, CDR2 SVGIG, per germline (reference sequence). V was shortened by 5 bases and J by 3 bases, with 8 bases between the two germline ends. Sequenced input: PBMCs. The chain links TRBV30 to TRBJ2-7; no clear D gene. This TCR derives from a man between 18 and 29 years old in good health and CMV-seronegative. The DNA of the CDR3 is TGTGCCTGGGGAAACTACTACGAGCAGTACTTC. Amino acids: CAWGNYYEQYF.